The rows below give T cell receptor beta chains drawn from one sample of a study of identical twins. TCRdb independently ran MiXCR on the 5' RACE reads; one entry per CDR3 protein. The table has roughly 290,000 distinct CDR3 sequences, 8% to 9.5% seen once. These data were also filed under a second study, of yellow fever vaccine responses in identical twins.

The sample taken for sequencing was CD8+ T cells sorted from blood. The receptors were sampled from a woman aged 18-29 years in good health. CDR3s include the opening cysteine and the closing phenylalanine or tryptophan. D genes are given only for firm matches. Clone size is shown for a subset of rows, as once, few, many or a class of expanded clone.

TRBV30,NA,NA,TRBJ2-2,TGTGCCTGGACAGGGACCGGGGAGCTGTTTTTT,CAWTGTGELFF
TRBV7-2,many,NA,TRBJ2-7,TGTGCCAGCAGCTTAGCACAGACCTACGAGCAGTACTTC,CASSLAQTYEQYF
TRBV6-1,many,NA,TRBJ2-7,TGTGCCAGCAGTGAATCGCCAGGCCCCTACGAGCAGTACTTC,CASSESPGPYEQYF
TRBV7-8,many,NA,TRBJ2-3,TGTGCCAGCAGCGCCTGGGGGGGCACAGATACGCAGTATTTT,CASSAWGGTDTQYF
TRBV10-2,NA,NA,TRBJ2-7,TGCGCCAGCAGTGGAGAGACTGCTAGCGAGGGCCTCTACGAGCAGTACTTC,CASSGETASEGLYEQYF
TRBV7-9,few,NA,TRBJ2-7,TGTGCCAGCAGCTGGCGACCCTACGAGCAGTACTTC,CASSWRPYEQYF
TRBV20-1,NA,TRBD2,TRBJ2-1,TGCAGTGCTACGACTAGCGGGGCGGCCCACAATGAGCAGTTCTTC,CSATTSGAAHNEQFF
TRBV20-1,NA,NA,TRBJ2-3,TGCAGTGCTAGAGGGGGGGCAGCGTCGGATACGCAGTATTTT,CSARGGAASDTQYF
TRBV20-1,few,TRBD2,TRBJ2-7,TGCAGTGCTAGGGAACTAGCGGGGGCGTCCTACGAGCAGTACTTC,CSARELAGASYEQYF
TRBV7-9,NA,NA,TRBJ2-2,TGTGCCAGCAGCGGGACTGGGGGGAATCGAACCGGGGAGCTGTTTTTT,CASSGTGGNRTGELFF
TRBV29-1,few,NA,TRBJ2-1,TGCAGCGTTGAAACGGACTCCTACAATGAGCAGTTCTTC,CSVETDSYNEQFF
TRBV7-8,few,NA,TRBJ2-3,TGTGCCAGCAGCTTCGTCGGGGGCACAGATACGCAGTATTTT,CASSFVGGTDTQYF
TRBV5-1,many,NA,TRBJ2-1,TGCGCCAGCAGCTTGGTCCAGATGTACAATGAGCAGTTCTTC,CASSLVQMYNEQFF
TRBV24-1,few,NA,TRBJ2-1,TGTGCCACCAGTAAAAGTCTTTACAATGAGCAGTTCTTC,CATSKSLYNEQFF
TRBV29-1,many,NA,TRBJ1-1,TGCAGCGTTCAGGGAACGAGAGAAGCTTTCTTT,CSVQGTREAFF
TRBV20-1,NA,NA,TRBJ1-3,TGCAGTGCCGAAAGGCCGGACCATGGAAACACCATATATTTT,CSAERPDHGNTIYF
TRBV2,NA,NA,TRBJ2-3,TGTGCCAGCAGAGAGGGGGATACGCAGTATTTT,CASREGDTQYF
TRBV7-9,NA,TRBD1,TRBJ2-7,TGTGCCAGCAGTCCCGCACCGGGACAGGGGGTTTGGAACGAGCAGTACTTC,CASSPAPGQGVWNEQYF